What follows are 20 T cell receptor beta chains derived from one specimen sequenced in a study of cytomegalovirus exposure and HLA in healthy donors. A multiplex PCR was run with 60 Vbeta primers and 13 Jbeta primers. This table comes from immunoSEQ multiplex PCR, and its TCRdb copy is limited to in-frame clones, with some not included. Seen here are 120,000 or so clones, more than 80% observed once, and the top ten hold under 3.5%. Sequenced: PBMCs. The source of these receptors is a male donor in good health and CMV-seronegative.

The J gene is TRBJ2-3, the V gene TRBV9; a weak D match, TRBD2 (6 bases). CDR1 is SGDLS and CDR2 is YYNGEE in the germline V gene. Trimming removed 0 bases from V and 0 bases from J, with 11 bases in between. This CDR3 has 16 amino acids. This CDR3 is CASSVEGLSSTDTQYF. CDR3 in DNA: TGTGCCAGCAGCGTAGAGGGACTTTCTAGCACAGATACGCAGTATTTT.

The J gene is TRBJ1-2, the V gene TRBV13, with TRBD1 matching over 11 bases. This CDR3 is 14 amino acids long. The V and J ends lost 8 bases and 7 bases, in that order; junction bases with no gene match: 9. Per germline, CDR1 PRHDT and CDR2 FYEKMQ (reference sequence). CDR3 in DNA: TGTGCCAGCGCCCAGGACAGGGGGCGCGGTGGCTACACCTTC. Translated, it gives CASAQDRGRGGYTF.

J is TRBJ1-5 and V is TRBV2, with 8 bases that match TRBD1. Germline CDR1 and CDR2: SNHLY and FYNNEI. V gave up 6 bases and J gave up 0 bases; unmatched junction bases: 13. The CDR3 spans 18 residues. The CDR3 DNA is TGTGCCAGCAGCTCCTCCCCGGGACAGGAGTATAGCAATCAGCCCCAGCATTTT. As protein: CASSSSPGQEYSNQPQHF.

This clone has a single count. A read error may account for a junction end that differs from germline. The chain employs TRBV5-1 and TRBJ2-5, with 10 bases lining up with TRBD1. The germline gives CDR1 SGHRS, CDR2 YFSETQ. CDR3 length equals 13 residues. The CDR3 spells CASSLGQGKTQYF. The CDR3 DNA follows: TGTGCCAGCAGCTTGGGACAGGGGAAGACCCAGTACTTC.

This chain uses TRBV4-3 with TRBJ2-3, with D possibly TRBD1 on 7 matching bases. Germline V gene data show CDR1 as LGHNA and CDR2 as YSLEER. This CDR3 has 19 amino acids. The V and J ends lost 0 bases and 1 base respectively, with 20 bases between them. DNA for the CDR3: TGCGCCAGCAGCCAAGAGCCTAACCAGGGGGGCTATGGCACAGATACGCAGTATTTT. Its protein product is CASSQEPNQGGYGTDTQYF.

The chain joins TRBV15 to TRBJ2-7; tentatively, D is TRBD1 (6 bases). The CDR3 consists of 15 residues. Per germline, CDR1 LNHNV and CDR2 YYDKDF (reference sequence). Between the trimmed V and J ends, which lost 0 bases and 0 bases, there was a span of 9 bases. This CDR3 reads CATSRETGISYEQYF. CDR3 sequence (DNA): TGTGCCACCAGCAGAGAAACAGGGATCTCCTACGAGCAGTACTTC.

The chain joins TRBV5-1 to TRBJ2-1; 10 nucleotides align to TRBD2. This CDR3 comprises 16 residues. V lost 2 bases and J lost 2; bases outside the gene matches: 4. Germline V gene sequence: CDR1 SGHRS, CDR2 YFSETQ. CDR3 sequence (DNA): TGCGCCAGCAGCTTCGCGAGCGGGAGGGCCTACAATGAGCAGTTCTTC. It encodes CASSFASGRAYNEQFF.

The chain joins TRBV2 to TRBJ2-2; a possible D gene is TRBD1 (6 bases). The germline V gene encodes CDR1 SNHLY and CDR2 FYNNEI. Trimming took 7 bases from V and 3 from J, leaving 15 bases between them. The CDR3 covers 15 residues. The CDR3 protein is CASNPRQGYTGELFF. The CDR3 coding sequence is TGTGCCAGCAACCCCCGCCAGGGGTACACCGGGGAGCTGTTTTTT.

The gene calls are TRBV27 and TRBJ2-5, with 7 nucleotides matching TRBD1. Trimming at V came to 3 bases and at J to 5 bases, leaving 15 bases not matched to a gene. The CDR3 consists of 17 residues. Germline V gives CDR1 MNHEY, CDR2 SMNVEV (reference sequence). CDR3 sequence reads: CASSFSPLTGVWETQYF. CDR3 in DNA: TGTGCCAGCAGTTTTTCCCCCCTCACAGGGGTATGGGAGACCCAGTACTTC.

The chain uses TRBV7-9 and TRBJ2-7; TRBD1 is a possible D gene (5 bases). Germline CDR1 SEHNR, CDR2 FQNEAQ (reference sequence). With 5 bases removed from V and 0 bases from J, the gap between germline ends came to 14 bases. The CDR3 runs to 15 residues. The DNA for the CDR3 is TGTGCCAGCAGCCCTCCCACAGGCATCTCCTACGAGCAGTACTTC. This encodes CASSPPTGISYEQYF. Filled out from reference TRBV7-9 and TRBJ2-7, the complete variable domain reads DTGVSQNPRHKITKRGQNVTFRCDPISEHNRLYWYRQTLGQGPEFLTYFQNEAQLEKSRLLSDRFSAERPKGSFSTLEIQRTEQGDSAMYLCASSPPTGISYEQYFGPGTRLTVT.

The chain joins TRBV27 to TRBJ2-7; a weak D match, TRBD2 (6 bases). The CDR3 is 14 residues long. Per the germline V gene, CDR1 is MNHEY and CDR2 is SMNVEV (reference sequence). Trimming took off 8 bases at V and 2 bases at J, with 16 bases between the two ends. In DNA form, the CDR3 reads TGTGCCAGCTCGACCCGGGACTTCCCCTACGAGCAGTACTTC. Amino acids: CASSTRDFPYEQYF.

This chain uses TRBV6-6 with TRBJ1-2; 7 bases agree with TRBD1. The germline V gene has CDR1 MNHNY and CDR2 SVGAGI (reference sequence). The trim removed 6 bases at V and 7 bases at J, leaving 8 bases unmatched. The CDR3 contains 13 residues. CDR3 DNA: TGTGCCAGCAGGTCCTCCACAGGGGTTGGCTACACCTTC. Protein sequence: CASRSSTGVGYTF.

V is TRBV6-5 and J is TRBJ2-5; 11 bases are a match to TRBD2. The germline gives CDR1 MNHEY, CDR2 SVGAGI. CDR3 length: 15 residues. V was pared by 6 bases and J by 5 bases, with 8 bases of the junction left unmatched. The CDR3 protein is CASRISGGAWETQYF. The CDR3 DNA reads as TGTGCCAGCAGGATTAGCGGGGGGGCTTGGGAGACCCAGTACTTC.

This chain joins TRBV6-5 and TRBJ2-3, with TRBD2 matching 7 bases. The V and J ends lost 8 bases and 2 bases, in that order; junction bases with no gene match: 7. In germline, CDR1 is MNHEY, CDR2 SVGAGI. This CDR3 has 14 amino acids. The CDR3 region has the DNA TGTGCCAGCCGGCGTCGGGACTACACAGATACGCAGTATTTT. Translating it yields CASRRRDYTDTQYF.

There are a few counts of this clone. V gene TRBV19 combines with J gene TRBJ2-4; D perhaps matches TRBD1 (6 bases). The CDR3 is 14 residues long. Germline CDR1 and CDR2: LNHDA and SQIVND (reference sequence). Trimming stripped 8 bases from V and 2 bases from J, with 13 bases between. The DNA of the CDR3 is TGTGCCAGTGGAGAACGGGACACCAAAAACATTCAGTACTTC. Encoded protein: CASGERDTKNIQYF. The complete variable domain, with remaining parts taken from reference TRBV19 and TRBJ2-4, reads DGGITQSPKYLFRKEGQNVTLSCEQNLNHDAMYWYRQDPGQGLRLIYYSQIVNDFQKGDIAEGYSVSREKKESFPLTVTSAQKNPTAFYLCASGERDTKNIQYFGAGTRLSVL.

J is TRBJ1-1 and V is TRBV7-2; D is perhaps TRBD1 (6 bases). The CDR3 totals 14 residues. The V gene's germline CDR1 is SGHTA and CDR2 FQGNSA. The ends were cut back, 5 bases at V and 5 bases at J, with 15 bases in the middle. The CDR3 reads CASSPQGRGTEAFF. The CDR3 DNA sequence: TGTGCCAGCAGCCCGCAGGGGCGGGGGACTGAAGCTTTCTTT.

Worth noting for this clone: The germline gene is not matched at one end of the junction; a read error may be the cause. The chain has TRBV7-9 and TRBJ1-1; D is uncertain. The CDR3 covers 13 residues. Germline lookup yields CDR1 SEHNR and CDR2 FQNEAQ (reference sequence). The CDR3 coding sequence is TGTTCCAGCAGCCTCCGGGGGAACACTGAAGCTTTCTTT. It encodes CSSSLRGNTEAFF.

This clone turned up a few times. This chain links TRBV7-9 with TRBJ1-2, with D unresolved. The CDR3 is made up of 13 amino acids. With 1 base removed from V and 4 bases from J, the gap between germline ends came to 7 bases. Per germline, CDR1 SEHNR and CDR2 FQNEAQ (reference sequence). The CDR3 here is CASSLETGYGYTF. CDR3 bases: TGTGCCAGCAGCTTAGAAACCGGCTATGGCTACACCTTC.

The J gene is TRBJ1-4, the V gene TRBV2; 9 nucleotides align to TRBD1. The V segment lost 8 bases and the J segment 8 bases; nucleotides outside the gene matches: 9. The V gene's germline CDR1 is SNHLY and CDR2 FYNNEI. This CDR3 has 14 amino acids. The CDR3 nucleotides are TGTGCCAGCTCAGACAGGGGGGCGCGGGAAAAACTGTTTTTT. Encoded protein: CASSDRGAREKLFF.

The chain links TRBV15 to TRBJ2-1, with TRBD2 matching 7 bases. V was pared by 3 bases and J by 2 bases, with 7 bases of the junction left unmatched. The CDR3 totals 16 residues. Germline values: CDR1 LNHNV, CDR2 YYDKDF (reference sequence). CDR3 sequence: CATSSRLAATYNEQFF. CDR3 in DNA: TGTGCCACCAGCAGTCGCCTAGCGGCGACCTACAATGAGCAGTTCTTC.